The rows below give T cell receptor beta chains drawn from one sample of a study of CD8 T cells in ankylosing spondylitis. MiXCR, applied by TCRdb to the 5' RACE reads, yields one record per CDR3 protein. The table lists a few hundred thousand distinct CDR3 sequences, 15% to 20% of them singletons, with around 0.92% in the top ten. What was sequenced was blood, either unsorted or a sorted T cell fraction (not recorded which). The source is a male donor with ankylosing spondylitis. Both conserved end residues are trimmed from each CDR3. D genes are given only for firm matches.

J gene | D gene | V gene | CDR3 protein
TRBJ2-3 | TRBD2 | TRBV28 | ASSFWASGIRAREDTQY
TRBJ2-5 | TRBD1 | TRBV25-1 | ASSGYRQGRETQY
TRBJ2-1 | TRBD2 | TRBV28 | ASSLQRGGRGEQF
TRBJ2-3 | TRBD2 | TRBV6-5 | ASSYGTSGNTDTQY
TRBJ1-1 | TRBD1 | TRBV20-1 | SARAGTGNTEAF
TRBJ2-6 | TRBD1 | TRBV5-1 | ASNTGASGANVLT
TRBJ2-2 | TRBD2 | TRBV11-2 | ASSLFPGTSGSNTGELF
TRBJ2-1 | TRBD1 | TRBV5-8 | ASSPGTGVGNEQF
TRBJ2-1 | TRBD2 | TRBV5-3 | ARSFGLAGVVPLVYNEQF
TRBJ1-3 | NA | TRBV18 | ASRRENSGNTIY
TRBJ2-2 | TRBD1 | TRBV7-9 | ASSSFGTVNTGELF
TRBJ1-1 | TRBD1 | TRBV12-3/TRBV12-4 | ASSRDSMGTEAF
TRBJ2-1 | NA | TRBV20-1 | SARGNSFGEQF
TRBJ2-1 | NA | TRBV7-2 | ASSSAFDYNEQF
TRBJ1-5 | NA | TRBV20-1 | SATGGDRYSNQPQH
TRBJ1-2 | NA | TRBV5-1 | ASSLRHPGNGYT
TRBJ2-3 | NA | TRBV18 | ASSPIEGLPVDTQY
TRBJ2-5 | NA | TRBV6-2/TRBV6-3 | ASSYLDSLPGKTQY
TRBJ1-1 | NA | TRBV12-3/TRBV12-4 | ASSFGGHPEAF
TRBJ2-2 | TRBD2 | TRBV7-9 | ASNLAGPGELF